The 16 T cell receptor beta chains reported below all come from one sample, sequenced in a study of early stage breast cancer tumors. Profiling relied on immunoSEQ multiplex PCR, and the TCRdb table lists in-frame clones only, not all of them. The sample has approximately 30,000 clones, 80% seen once. Sequencing was carried out using blood. Receptors were obtained from a person aged 55 to 75 with breast cancer.

In this sample, this clone turned up a few times. The genes are TRBV27 and TRBJ2-7, with 9 bases that match TRBD2. The CDR3 length is 16 residues. Germline V gene lookup returns CDR1 MNHEY and CDR2 SMNVEV (reference sequence). V was clipped by 3 bases and J by 5 bases; unmatched bases: 11. The CDR3 DNA reads TGTGCCAGCAGTTTGGATAGCGGGAGCGCTTGGAACGAGCAGTACTTC. Its protein product is CASSLDSGSAWNEQYF.

V and J are TRBV10-3 and TRBJ2-7; 10 nucleotides match TRBD2. The CDR3 loop spans 13 amino acids. Germline V gene lookup returns CDR1 ENHRY and CDR2 SYGVKD. Trimming cost V 8 bases and J 5 bases; bases outside gene matches: 6. CDR3 bases: TGTGCCATCGCGGGACTAGCGTTCCACGAGCAGTACTTC. Translated: CAIAGLAFHEQYF.

V and J are TRBV30 and TRBJ1-2; D unclear. Germline-derived CDR1 and CDR2 are GTSNPN and SVGIG (reference sequence). V dropped 4 bases and J dropped 9 bases, with 18 bases sitting between them. The CDR3 runs 13 residues. In nucleotides, the CDR3 is TGTGCCTGGATAATGGTAGCAAGGAGAAGCTACACCTTC. This encodes CAWIMVARRSYTF.

This chain connects TRBV5-4 to TRBJ2-5; a possible D gene is TRBD1 (6 bases). This CDR3 region has 14 residues. CDR1 SGHNT and CDR2 YYREEE come from the germline V gene (reference sequence). Trimming removed 4 bases from V and 4 bases from J, with 14 bases in between. The CDR3 nucleotides are TGTGCCAGCAGCGCGGACAGCATAGGAGAGACCCAGTACTTC. This encodes CASSADSIGETQYF.

The V call is TRBV5-1, the J call TRBJ2-1; TRBD1 agrees at 8 bases. CDR1 SGHRS and CDR2 YFSETQ come from the germline V gene. There are 15 residues in the CDR3. V gave up 4 bases and J gave up 8 bases; unmatched junction bases: 11. The CDR3 nucleotides read TGCGCCAGCAGCGCCGAGGACAGGGACGGAGATGAGCAGTTCTTC. Translated, it gives CASSAEDRDGDEQFF.

The V call is TRBV6-5, the J call TRBJ2-7, with 7 nucleotides matching TRBD1. This CDR3 has 14 amino acids. The V gene's germline CDR1 is MNHEY and CDR2 SVGAGI. V was clipped by 7 bases and J by 5 bases; unmatched bases: 11. The CDR3 coding sequence is TGTGCCAGCACCCCAGGGGGTACTTTCGACGAGCAGTACTTC. Protein: CASTPGGTFDEQYF.

V usage is TRBV30 and J usage is TRBJ2-1, with 7 positions matching TRBD2. The CDR3 length is 14 residues. Germline V CDR1 and CDR2: GTSNPN, SVGIG (reference sequence). V trimming: 3 bases; J trimming: 4 bases; junction bases outside the gene matches: 6. The CDR3 DNA is TGTGCCTGGAGCCGGCGGGGGAGATACAATGAGCAGTTCTTC. It yields the protein CAWSRRGRYNEQFF.

The genes are TRBV9 and TRBJ2-3; D remains ambiguous. The CDR3 covers 14 residues. Trimming cost V 4 bases and J 6 bases, with 15 bases left between them. Germline V gives CDR1 SGDLS, CDR2 YYNGEE. The CDR3 region is CASSLSSLPDTQYF. In DNA, the CDR3 is TGTGCCAGCAGCCTGAGCTCCCTTCCGGATACGCAGTATTTT.

The V and J genes are TRBV7-6 and TRBJ2-1; TRBD2 is a possible D gene (6 bases). V lost 5 bases and J 10 bases, leaving 9 bases between the germline ends. The germline V gene encodes CDR1 SGHVS and CDR2 FNYEAQ. The CDR3 spans 11 residues. As DNA, the CDR3 is TGTGCCAGCAGCCCTGGAGGGGAGCAGTTCTTC. Amino acids: CASSPGGEQFF.

V is TRBV5-4 and J is TRBJ2-5; D not certain. CDR3 length: 16 amino acids. CDR1 SGHNT and CDR2 YYREEE come from the germline V gene (reference sequence). Trimming stripped 5 bases from V and 5 bases from J, with 22 bases between. The CDR3 region has the DNA TGTGCCAGCAGTTTAACCCGAGCTGACTCCGGGGAGACCCAGTACTTC. Protein sequence: CASSLTRADSGETQYF. The complete variable domain, with remaining parts taken from reference TRBV5-4 and TRBJ2-5, reads ETGVTQSPTHLIKTRGQQVTLRCSSQSGHNTVSWYQQALGQGPQFIFQYYREEENGRGNFPPRFSGLQFPNYSSELNVNALELDDSALYLCASSLTRADSGETQYFGPGTRLLVL.

This chain joins TRBV7-2 and TRBJ2-3; D gene ambiguous. The germline V gene encodes CDR1 SGHTA and CDR2 FQGNSA. The CDR3 totals 13 residues. V shed 5 bases and J shed 3 bases, with 9 bases lying between them. The CDR3 sequence is CASSPRGTDTQYF. The CDR3 coding sequence is TGTGCCAGCAGCCCCCGAGGAACAGATACGCAGTATTTT.

By its share, this clone is medium-sized (0.01 to 0.1%). The rearrangement joins TRBV18 to TRBJ1-1, with unresolved D. This CDR3 contains 12 residues. Germline CDR1 and CDR2: KGHSH and LQKENI. With 2 bases removed from V and 8 bases from J, the gap between germline ends came to 9 bases. CDR3 region: CASSPALREAFF. The CDR3, as DNA: TGTGCCAGCTCACCAGCCCTCAGAGAAGCTTTCTTT.

The chain combines TRBV29-1 with TRBJ2-7; D might be TRBD2 (6 bases). Per the germline V gene, CDR1 is SQVTM and CDR2 is ANQGSEA. Deletions cut 3 bases from V and 5 bases from J, with 8 bases between. The CDR3 runs to 11 residues. CDR3 bases: TGCAGCGTTGAGGAGGGTAACGAGCAGTACTTC. Its translation: CSVEEGNEQYF.

The CDR3 loop is CASSLRTPDRAKNIQYF. The CDR3 region has the DNA TGTGCCAGCAGTTTACGGACCCCGGACAGGGCTAAAAACATTCAGTACTTC. The rearrangement links TRBV28 to TRBJ2-4; 8 nucleotides match TRBD1. This CDR3 comprises 17 residues. The V gene end was trimmed by 2 bases and the J gene end by 4 bases; junction bases not matched to a gene: 10. The V gene's germline CDR1 is MDHEN and CDR2 SYDVKM.

V gene TRBV5-1 combines with J gene TRBJ2-1; a possible D gene is TRBD1 (6 bases). V was cut by 4 bases and J by 5 bases, with 19 bases left in between. Germline loops: CDR1 SGHRS, CDR2 YFSETQ. This CDR3 is 16 amino acids long. Here the CDR3 DNA reads TGCGCCAGCAGCCAACAGCCTAGCAGGGGCAACAATGAGCAGTTCTTC. The encoded protein is CASSQQPSRGNNEQFF.

The chain recombines TRBV30 with TRBJ2-6; 8 bases align to TRBD1. There are 17 residues in the CDR3. V was clipped by 0 bases and J by 0 bases; unmatched bases: 4. Germline CDR1 reads GTSNPN; CDR2 reads SVGIG (reference sequence). The CDR3 bases are TGTGCCTGGAGTGTGACAGGGGCCAGCTCTGGGGCCAACGTCCTGACTTTC. It yields the protein CAWSVTGASSGANVLTF.